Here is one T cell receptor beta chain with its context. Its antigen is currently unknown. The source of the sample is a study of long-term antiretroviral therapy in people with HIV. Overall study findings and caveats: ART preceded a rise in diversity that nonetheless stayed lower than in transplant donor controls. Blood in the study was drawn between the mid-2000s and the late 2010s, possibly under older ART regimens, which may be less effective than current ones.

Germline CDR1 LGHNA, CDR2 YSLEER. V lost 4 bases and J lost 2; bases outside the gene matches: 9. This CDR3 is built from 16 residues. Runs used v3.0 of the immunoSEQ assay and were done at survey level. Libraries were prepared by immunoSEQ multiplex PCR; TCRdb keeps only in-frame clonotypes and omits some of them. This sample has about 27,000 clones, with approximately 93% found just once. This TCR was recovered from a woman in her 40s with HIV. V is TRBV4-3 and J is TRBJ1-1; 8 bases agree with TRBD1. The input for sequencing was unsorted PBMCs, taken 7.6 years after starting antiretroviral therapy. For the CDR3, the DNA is TGCGCCAGCAGCCTAGGGACAGGCGGTGGAAACACTGAAGCTTTCTTT. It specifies CASSLGTGGGNTEAFF.